This TCR beta chain originates from a study of brain metastases from non-small cell lung cancer. Study conclusions and caveats: Compared with their matched primary tumors, around 60% of brain metastases showed expanded T-cell clones. TCR repertoires overlapped largely between brain metastases and matched primaries. Brain metastases had lower T-cell infiltration than primary tumors.

A note on this clone: The antigen is undetermined.

CDR1 and CDR2 from the germline V gene are MNHNY and SVGAGI (reference sequence). CDR3 length: 12 residues. V shed 6 bases and J 11 bases; nucleotides not matched to a gene: 7. Sequenced by immunoSEQ multiplex PCR; TCRdb stores in-frame clones only, minus some. The sample holds about 1,600 clones, around 84% seen once. The chain joins TRBV6-6 to TRBJ1-1; 9 nucleotides line up with TRBD1. The sequencing sample was made of primary lung tumor tissue. This TCR was recovered from a donor aged 40 or over with non-small cell lung cancer. The CDR3 nucleotides are TGTGCCAGCAGGGGGACAGGGCAGATCGCTTTCTTT. Translating gives CASRGTGQIAFF.